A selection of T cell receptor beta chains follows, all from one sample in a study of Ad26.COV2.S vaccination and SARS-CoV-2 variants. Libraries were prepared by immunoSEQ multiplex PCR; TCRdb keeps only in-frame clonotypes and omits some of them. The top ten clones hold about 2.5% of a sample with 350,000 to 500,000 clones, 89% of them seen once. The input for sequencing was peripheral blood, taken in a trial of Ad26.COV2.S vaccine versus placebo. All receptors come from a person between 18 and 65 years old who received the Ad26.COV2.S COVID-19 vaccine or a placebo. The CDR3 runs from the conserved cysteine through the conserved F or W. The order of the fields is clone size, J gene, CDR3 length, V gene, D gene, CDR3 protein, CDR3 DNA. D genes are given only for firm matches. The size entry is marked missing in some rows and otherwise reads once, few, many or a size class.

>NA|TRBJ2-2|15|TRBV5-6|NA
CASLSADTNTGELFF
TGTGCCAGCCTATCAGCCGACACTAACACCGGGGAGCTGTTTTTT
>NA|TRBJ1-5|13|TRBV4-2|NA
CASSQDRDQPQHF
TGTGCCAGCAGCCAAGATCGGGATCAGCCCCAGCATTTT
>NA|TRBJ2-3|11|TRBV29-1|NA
CSVRGTDTQYF
TGCAGCGTTCGAGGGACAGATACGCAGTATTTT
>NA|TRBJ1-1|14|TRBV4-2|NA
CASSQGHGVTEAFF
TGTGCCAGCAGCCAAGGACACGGAGTGACTGAAGCTTTCTTT
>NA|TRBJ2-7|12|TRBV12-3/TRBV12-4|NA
CASTVRGTEQYF
TGTGCCAGCACCGTAAGAGGGACTGAGCAGTACTTC
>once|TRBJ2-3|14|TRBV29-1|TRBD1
CSVGTGIGTDTQYF
TGCAGCGTTGGGACAGGGATCGGCACAGATACGCAGTATTTT
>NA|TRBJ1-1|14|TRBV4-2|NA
CASSHDLGIAEAFF
TGTGCCAGCAGCCACGACTTAGGTATTGCTGAAGCTTTCTTT
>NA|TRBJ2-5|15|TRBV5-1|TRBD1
CASSLEGTGLETQYF
TGCGCCAGCAGCTTGGAAGGGACAGGGTTAGAGACCCAGTACTTC
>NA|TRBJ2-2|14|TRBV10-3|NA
CAARAGPNTGELFF
TGTGCCGCCCGAGCGGGCCCGAACACCGGGGAGCTGTTTTTT
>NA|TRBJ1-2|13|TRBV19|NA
CASSITGPYGYTF
TGTGCCAGTAGTATTACAGGTCCCTATGGCTACACCTTC
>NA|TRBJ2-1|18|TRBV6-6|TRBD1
CASSHDPSRQGAYNEQFF
TGTGCCAGCAGTCACGACCCCTCGCGGCAGGGGGCCTACAATGAGCAGTTCTTC
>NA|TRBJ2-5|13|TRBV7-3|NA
CASSLLVEETQYF
TGTGCCAGCAGCTTACTAGTGGAAGAGACCCAGTACTTC
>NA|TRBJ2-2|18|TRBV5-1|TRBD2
CASSVLAGEQTNTGELFF
TGCGCCAGCAGCGTTCTAGCGGGGGAGCAAACGAACACCGGGGAGCTGTTTTTT
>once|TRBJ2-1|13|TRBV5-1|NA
CASRPDLTNEQFF
TGCGCCAGCAGACCGGACCTCACCAATGAGCAGTTCTTC
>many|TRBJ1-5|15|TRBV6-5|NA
CASSYGAGGNQPQHF
TGTGCCAGCAGTTACGGGGCAGGGGGCAATCAGCCCCAGCATTTT
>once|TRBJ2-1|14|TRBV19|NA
CASSVWGEYNEQFF
TGTGCCAGTAGTGTCTGGGGGGAATACAATGAGCAGTTCTTC
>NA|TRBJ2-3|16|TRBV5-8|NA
CASSRAGTDHTDTQYF
TGTGCCAGCAGTCGCGCGGGGACAGACCACACAGATACGCAGTATTTT
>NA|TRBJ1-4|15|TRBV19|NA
CASSLEPGTNEKLFF
TGTGCCAGTAGTCTAGAACCGGGAACTAATGAAAAACTGTTTTTT
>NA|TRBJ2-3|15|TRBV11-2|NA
CASSSLETKTDTQYF
TGTGCCAGCAGCTCCCTAGAGACCAAAACAGATACGCAGTATTTT
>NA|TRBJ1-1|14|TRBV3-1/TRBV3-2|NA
CASSQVLVDTEAFF
TGTGCCAGCAGCCAAGTCCTGGTGGACACTGAAGCTTTCTTT
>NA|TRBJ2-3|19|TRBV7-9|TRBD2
CASSENLREVSGITDTQYF
TGTGCCAGCAGCGAAAATCTGCGGGAGGTTTCGGGTATCACAGATACGCAGTATTTT
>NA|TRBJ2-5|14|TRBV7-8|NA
CASSLVGGAETQYF
TGTGCCAGCAGCTTAGTGGGGGGGGCAGAGACCCAGTACTTC
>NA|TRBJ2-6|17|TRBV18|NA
CASSRVNPTSGANVLTF
TGTGCCAGCTCTCGTGTAAACCCCACCTCTGGGGCCAACGTCCTGACTTTC
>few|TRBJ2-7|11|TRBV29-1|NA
CSAGYDGEQYF
TGCAGCGCCGGGTACGATGGCGAGCAGTACTTC
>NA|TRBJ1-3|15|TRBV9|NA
CASSVVPTAGNTIYF
TGTGCCAGCAGCGTAGTACCCACCGCTGGAAACACCATATATTTT
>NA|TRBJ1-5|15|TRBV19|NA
CASSAGRIGNQPQHF
TGTGCCAGTAGTGCTGGCAGGATTGGCAATCAGCCCCAGCATTTT